This T cell receptor beta chain derives from a study of tumor-infiltrating lymphocytes in primary liver carcinoma. Turning to the study itself: Patients, male and female, were 30 to 69 years old.

The researchers produced TCR beta cDNA from around 0.5 ug total RNA with a constant-region primer. Three nested multiplex PCR rounds, a slightly modified ARM-PCR, produced the libraries for TCR beta. Investigators reported that the first two PCR rounds, at around 11 cycles each, used TRBV1-TRBV30 forward primers with a C-beta reverse primer. TCRdb independently ran MiXCR on the multiplex PCR reads; one entry per CDR3 protein. The sample lists about 320,000 distinct CDR3 sequences; 50% to 70% were seen once. They got blood RNA out of unsorted whole blood and also pulled out germline DNA. This clonotype was recorded many times. V lost 1 base, J lost 2 bases, and 2 bases stayed unmatched. Germline loops: CDR1 SGHNT, CDR2 YYREEE (reference sequence). CDR3 length equals 15 residues.

The receptor was isolated from a middle-aged man with primary liver carcinoma and hepatitis B virus infection. The sample was peripheral blood. V usage is TRBV5-4 and J usage is TRBJ2-2, with 7 nucleotides matching TRBD2. The CDR3 nucleotides read TGTGCCAGCAGCTTGCTAGCGGATAACACCGGGGAGCTGTTTTTT. Amino acids: CASSLLADNTGELFF. Drawing the rest from reference TRBV5-4 and TRBJ2-2, the complete variable domain is ETGVTQSPTHLIKTRGQQVTLRCSSQSGHNTVSWYQQALGQGPQFIFQYYREEENGRGNFPPRFSGLQFPNYSSELNVNALELDDSALYLCASSLLADNTGELFFGEGSRLTVL.